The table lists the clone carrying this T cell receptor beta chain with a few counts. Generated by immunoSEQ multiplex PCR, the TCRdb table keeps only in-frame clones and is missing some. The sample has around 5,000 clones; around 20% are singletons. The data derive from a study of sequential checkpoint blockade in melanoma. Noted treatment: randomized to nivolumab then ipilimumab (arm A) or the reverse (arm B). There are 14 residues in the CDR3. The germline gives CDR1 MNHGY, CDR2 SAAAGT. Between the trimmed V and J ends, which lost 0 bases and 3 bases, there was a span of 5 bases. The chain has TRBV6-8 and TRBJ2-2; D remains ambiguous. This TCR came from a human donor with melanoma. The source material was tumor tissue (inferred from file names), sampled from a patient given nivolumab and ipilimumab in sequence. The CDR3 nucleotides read TGTGCCAGCAGTTACTCAGGGTACACCGGGGAGCTGTTTTTT. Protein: CASSYSGYTGELFF.